The 12 T cell receptor beta chains below were found in one sample sequenced in a study of blood T cell repertoires in COVID-19. The repertoire was sequenced with immunoSEQ multiplex PCR; TCRdb's copy has only in-frame clones and lacks some. The sample has 260,000 or so clones, roughly 76% seen once; the top ten hold 6.5% to 8.5%. Sequencing was carried out using peripheral blood. The receptors shown here come from an elderly woman with COVID-19, enrolled during active disease.

The V and J genes are TRBV19 and TRBJ1-5; D uncertain. Trimming pared 3 bases from V and 6 bases from J, leaving 15 bases between. CDR1 and CDR2 (germline): LNHDA, SQIVND (reference sequence). CDR3 size: 15 residues. The CDR3 coding sequence is TGTGCCAGTAGTATCCCAACCCCATCCAGTCAGCCCCAGCATTTT. Its protein is CASSIPTPSSQPQHF.

The genes are TRBV2 and TRBJ2-7, with 7 nucleotides matching TRBD1. Germline CDR1 and CDR2: SNHLY and FYNNEI. There are 14 residues in the CDR3. V lost 6 bases to trimming and J lost 6 bases; unmatched junction nucleotides: 11. DNA of the CDR3: TGTGCCAGCAGGCAATTTGACAGGGTGGGCGAGCAGTACTTC. Translation: CASRQFDRVGEQYF.

The genes are TRBV4-1 and TRBJ1-4, with D perhaps matching TRBD1 (6 bases). CDR1 and CDR2 from the germline V gene are MGHRA and YSYEKL. This CDR3 spans 16 amino acids. Trimming left V 2 bases short and J 1 base short, with 11 bases between. The CDR3 spells CASSQLIQGTNEKLFF. The CDR3 nucleotides read TGCGCCAGCAGCCAATTAATACAGGGAACTAATGAAAAACTGTTTTTT.

This clone was counted a few times. V gene TRBV5-1 combines with J gene TRBJ1-1; TRBD1 aligns across 9 bases. This CDR3 has 13 amino acids. Germline loops: CDR1 SGHRS, CDR2 YFSETQ. V shed 6 bases and J 5 bases; nucleotides not matched to a gene: 5. The CDR3 reads CASTGQGRTEAFF. CDR3 in DNA: TGCGCCAGCACTGGACAGGGGAGGACTGAAGCTTTCTTT. The full variable domain, in which reference TRBV5-1 and TRBJ1-1 provide the parts outside the CDR3, is KAGVTQTPRYLIKTRGQQVTLSCSPISGHRSVSWYQQTPGQGLQFLFEYFSETQRNKGNFPGRFSGRQFSNSRSEMNVSTLELGDSALYLCASTGQGRTEAFFGQGTRLTVV.

The gene calls are TRBV28 and TRBJ1-4; 8 bases fit TRBD1. Trimming cost V 4 bases and J 3 bases; bases outside gene matches: 4. The CDR3 runs 15 residues. The germline CDR1 and CDR2 sequences are MDHEN and SYDVKM. The CDR3 DNA reads as TGTGCCAGCAGTTCTATGGGACAGGCTAATGAAAAACTGTTTTTT. Protein: CASSSMGQANEKLFF.

The V call is TRBV28, the J call TRBJ2-7, with a weak D call TRBD2 (5 bases). Germline V lookup: CDR1 MDHEN, CDR2 SYDVKM. CDR3 size: 14 residues. V was trimmed by 7 bases and J by 4 bases, leaving 17 bases between them. The CDR3 DNA is TGTGCCAGCACCCAAACGCTGCGGGCGTACGAGCAGTACTTC. Its protein is CASTQTLRAYEQYF.

Written as DNA, the CDR3 is TGTGCCAGCAGTGACAGGGAAACTCGGCAGTTCTTC. It is translated as CASSDRETRQFF. This rearrangement joins TRBV12-3 or TRBV12-4 to TRBJ2-1; 7 nucleotides agree with TRBD1. The CDR3 sequence is 12 residues long. The V and J ends lost 5 bases and 12 bases, in that order; junction bases with no gene match: 7.

This chain links TRBV28 with TRBJ1-3, with D uncertain. Deletions cut 5 bases from V and 0 bases from J, with 11 bases between. The CDR3 runs 15 residues. The germline gives CDR1 MDHEN, CDR2 SYDVKM. CDR3 in amino acids: CASSPPPYSGNTIYF. In DNA form, the CDR3 reads TGTGCCAGCAGTCCACCCCCCTACTCTGGAAACACCATATATTTT. The full variable domain, completed using reference TRBV28 and TRBJ1-3, is DVKVTQSSRYLVKRTGEKVFLECVQDMDHENMFWYRQDPGLGLRLIYFSYDVKMKEKGDIPEGYSVSREKKERFSLILESASTNQTSMYLCASSPPPYSGNTIYFGEGSWLTVV.

This sequence joins TRBV19 and TRBJ1-5, with D hard to call. V dropped 3 bases and J dropped 1 base, with 4 bases sitting between them. Germline V gene data show CDR1 as LNHDA and CDR2 as SQIVND (reference sequence). The CDR3 totals 13 residues. The CDR3 region is CASSMTSNQPQHF. The CDR3 DNA is TGTGCCAGTAGTATGACAAGCAATCAGCCCCAGCATTTT.

This clone showed up just once. The chain recombines TRBV2 with TRBJ2-1; TRBD2 aligns across 9 bases. J gave up 3 bases and V 4 bases, and 4 bases lay outside the gene matches. The CDR3 runs to 15 residues. Germline V gene sequence: CDR1 SNHLY, CDR2 FYNNEI. This CDR3 reads CASSALAGNYNEQFF. CDR3 nucleotides: TGTGCCAGCAGTGCTCTAGCGGGAAACTACAATGAGCAGTTCTTC. The whole variable domain, remainder taken from reference TRBV2 and TRBJ2-1, is EPEVTQTPSHQVTQMGQEVILRCVPISNHLYFYWYRQILGQKVEFLVSFYNNEISEKSEIFDDQFSVERPDGSNFTLKIRSTKLEDSAMYFCASSALAGNYNEQFFGPGTRLTVL.

The gene calls are TRBV19 and TRBJ2-1, with D possibly being TRBD2 (7 bases). This CDR3 contains 16 residues. Trimming stripped 5 bases from V and 1 base from J, with 15 bases between. The germline gives CDR1 LNHDA, CDR2 SQIVND (reference sequence). Here the CDR3 reads CASSVRGGASYNEQFF. CDR3 in DNA: TGTGCCAGTAGTGTTAGGGGGGGCGCATCCTACAATGAGCAGTTCTTC.

The chain recombines TRBV5-1 with TRBJ2-3, with D tentatively TRBD1 (5 bases). The CDR3 extends over 15 amino acids. Looked up from germline, CDR1 is SGHRS and CDR2 is YFSETQ. Trimming removed 7 bases from V and 1 base from J, with 16 bases in between. In DNA, the CDR3 is TGCGCCAGCGCCCCGGAAGGGGCCGGCACAGATACGCAGTATTTT. This encodes CASAPEGAGTDTQYF.